Here is one T cell receptor beta chain with its context. This sample was included in a study of blood T cell repertoires in COVID-19. Study-level information: Sites in the United States, Italy and Spain provided acute and convalescent COVID-19 samples. PBMCs, B-cell-depleted T cells, or T cells provided the cDNA or gDNA that made up the material.

Germline V gene lookup returns CDR1 MNHEY and CDR2 SMNVEV (reference sequence). With 7 bases removed from V and 2 bases from J, the gap between germline ends came to 18 bases. CDR3 size: 15 residues. The repertoire was sequenced with immunoSEQ multiplex PCR; TCRdb's copy has only in-frame clones and lacks some. The sample shows roughly 200,000 clones, about 86% of them seen only once. All enrollees were roughly 18 to 95 years old and from roughly 26 US areas. Membership in each cohort depended on participant-reported clinical history. The V and J genes are TRBV27 and TRBJ2-7; D is perhaps TRBD2 (6 bases). The sequenced material came from PBMCs or T cells enriched from blood (not recorded which). The sequence was obtained from a woman between 40 and 55 years old with acute COVID-19. This CDR3 is CASNPRLANTYEQYF. The DNA of the CDR3 is TGTGCCAGCAACCCGCGGCTAGCGAACACCTACGAGCAGTACTTC.